This T cell receptor (beta chain) was sequenced in a study of T cell changes during pregnancy in multiple sclerosis. Profiling relied on immunoSEQ multiplex PCR, and the TCRdb table lists in-frame clones only, not all of them. The sample has approximately 25,000 clones, 88% seen once. This CDR3 is built from 16 residues. From germline, CDR1 is SGHRS and CDR2 YFSETQ. Trimming shortened V by 4 bases and J by 0 bases, and 13 bases separated the two germline ends. The J gene is TRBJ2-2, the V gene TRBV5-1; D unresolved. This TCR came from a female donor in good health, enrolled as a control in a pregnancy study. The sequenced sample was CD4+ T cells from peripheral blood mononuclear cells, obtained in the first trimester of pregnancy. Here the CDR3 DNA reads TGCGCCAGCAGCAATTTACTAAGCGCGAACACCGGGGAGCTGTTTTTT. Its protein product is CASSNLLSANTGELFF.